Sequencing of this TCR beta chain was carried out in a study of regulatory T cells in long-lasting Graves disease (dated by TCRdb to about 2021). For the wider study: Patients with newly diagnosed Graves' disease had been on antithyroid drugs for under 3 months. Peripheral blood TCR sequencing and RNA sequencing compared persistent Graves' disease patients with newly diagnosed Graves' disease patients. The study was conducted in China and was registered as a clinical trial. A total of some 33 samples were covered by TCR sequencing, comprising roughly 13 persistent and roughly 20 newly diagnosed Graves' disease patients. The study at large found these results: Peripheral blood alone was examined, since thyroid tissue, which constituted the primary lesion, could not be accessed. Preferential use of TRBV28, TRBJ1-2 and TRBJ2-5 was observed in persistent disease, whereas TRBV20-1 and TRBJ2-1 were favored in newly diagnosed disease. Only the TCR beta chain was sequenced and analyzed. Compared with newly diagnosed patients, persistent Graves' disease patients had lower TCR Shannon entropy and fewer highly expanded clones, which suggests clonal expansion. The small sample size was acknowledged by the authors as a limitation that may reduce accuracy. Patients with persistent disease shared more public clonotypes (approximately 2,500) than newly diagnosed patients did (966).

Library construction relied on multiplex PCR. For sequencing, an Illumina HiSeq 4000 was employed. To build TCR beta libraries, CDR3 regions were amplified by Arm-PCR using iRepertoire HTBI primers. Before sequencing, the PCR products underwent gel purification. Turning to the authors' computational methods: Across samples, 60 to 75 TRBV and roughly 13 TRBJ segments were identified and used for gene usage analysis of CDR3 amino acid clonotypes. COPE and FqMerger were used to merge filtered high-quality paired reads into contigs. BLAST was used to align contigs to the IMGT TRBV, TRBD and TRBJ reference genes, and CDR3 was defined following IMGT. Highly expanded clones were defined as clonotypes with a frequency above 0.1%. Shannon entropy served as the measure of repertoire diversity, while the Gini coefficient captured V-J evenness. A clonotype found in more than one individual was treated as public. TCRdb itself trimmed the public reads at Q25 with fastp, ran MiXCR and retained productive beta chains. Rows matching on CDR3 protein sequence are summarized as one entry with the most common DNA and genes. For this entry, the V and J calls and clone size follow TCRdb and not the study's own pipeline. The sample profile shows under 700,000 distinct CDR3 sequences; more than 15% of them were found once. Around 25% of the sample is taken by the ten largest.

The time point label corresponds to: newly diagnosed GD, antithyroid drugs for less than 3 months. RNA was extracted from PBMCs in TRIzol for both TCR sequencing and RNA sequencing. Graves' disease was diagnosed according to American Thyroid Association guidelines. The patients came from an endocrinology department in Xi'an, China. From each patient, around 8.3 milliliters of peripheral blood was collected into an EDTA anticoagulant tube. Ficoll Paque Plus density gradient separation was used to isolate PBMCs, and no additional T cell sorting was done. An Agilent 2100 Bioanalyzer and agarose gel were used to check RNA quality, while a NanoDrop 2000 measured RNA concentration. This clonotype was counted a few times. It lacks a known antigen. The record has no base qualities; no much larger clone is one base away. CDR1 GTSNPN and CDR2 SVGIG were looked up in the germline V gene (reference sequence). The CDR3, from cysteine to phenylalanine, totals 14 residues. CDR3 DNA only is kept here, 42 bases in frame from base 1. V is cut back by 0 bases and J by 6 bases, with 6 bases in the junction unmatched.

The data were also submitted as part of a second study, on T cells in Graves' hyperthyroidism and ophthalmopathy. Drawing on the second study: Stable Graves' hyperthyroidism was defined as no progression to ophthalmopathy during 18 months of follow-up. Hyperthyroidism patients were aged 18 to 65 years and newly diagnosed, with disease duration of less than 2 months. Any patient with an uncontrolled infection, another autoimmune disease, pregnancy or lactation was excluded. Diagnoses relied on clinical symptoms, serum thyroxine and TRAb, thyroid ultrasound and orbital computed tomography. The first round of RT-PCR for the TCR CDR3 was performed with the HTBI primer set and the Qiagen OneStep RT-PCR kit. Most expanded thyroid clonotypes (frequency above 0.001) were also detected in blood, suggesting blood repertoires may reflect thyroid immune responses. A model built on a 13 V-J signature distinguished ophthalmopathy from stable hyperthyroidism, reaching about 88% sensitivity and about 81% specificity in cross-validation and 80%/75% in testing. In validation, progression to ophthalmopathy was predicted by the model with more than 65% sensitivity and nearly 75% specificity, a median of approximately 6.5 months before onset. To identify distinguishing TCR V-J signatures, a discovery cohort of about 95 patients was used, comprising 43 with Graves' ophthalmopathy and approximately 57 with stable Graves' hyperthyroidism. An independent validation cohort of 18 to 20 hyperthyroidism patients and about 15 patients who later progressed to ophthalmopathy tested prospective prediction of ophthalmopathy. The 85 to 100 discovery patients were randomly split 7:3 into training and test sets. Thyroid tissue and blood T-cell repertoires from roughly six Graves' hyperthyroidism patients were also compared in the study. Following sampling, methimazole starting at 30 mg daily was given to hyperthyroidism patients, and high-dose intravenous methylprednisolone was given to ophthalmopathy patients. Libraries were constructed in a second round of multiplex PCR, after which size selection and purification were carried out. Paired-end sequencing of the libraries was performed with 100 bp reads on an Illumina HiSeq2000. SOAPnuke was used to process the raw data, throwing out any read that contained adapters or uncalled bases, had a mean Phred below 15, or lacked an exact constant-primer or identifier match. COPE v1.2.5 was used to merge the high-quality paired reads, and each unique nucleotide sequence was defined as a clonotype. MiTCR v1.1 was used to align clonotypes to the IMGT TRBV, TRBD and TRBJ reference segments. Only V-J combinations with frequency above 0.0001, covering 99% to 99.2% of repertoires, were analysed. The TCS score was defined as the ratio of F50 (clonal expansion) to E x V (chaos), calculated using BLOSUM62-based TCRdist between CDR3 peptides within each V-J. Welch's t-statistics and random forest reduced 514 V-J features to roughly 13, which were used in a naive Bayes classifier (R e1071). Sample size was not statistically predetermined, and investigators were not blinded to group allocation. The paper describes TCR Vbeta CDR3 sequencing of 120 to 150 peripheral blood samples, made up of 40 to 45 ophthalmopathy patients, approximately 76 hyperthyroidism patients and 17 progressor patients.

This TCR was sampled from a woman aged 35-65 years with Graves disease. Donor details come from another sample of the same person, matched by shared clones. The sequences come from peripheral blood mononuclear cells (PBMCs), collected at new diagnosis, from a patient treated with antithyroid drugs. Here the chain combines TRBV30 and TRBJ1-1, and TRBD1 aligns with 8 junction nucleotides. The DNA reads TGTGCCTGGAGTGTAGGGGCAGGGGGCCCTGAAGCTTTCTTT. Translation gives CAWSVGAGGPEAFF. This CDR3, with the reference TRBV30 and TRBJ1-1 proteins standing in past its ends, gives the full variable domain SQTIHQWPATLVQPVGSPLSLECTVEGTSNPNLYWYRQAAGRGLQLLFYSVGIGQISSEVPQNLSASRPQDRQFILSSKKLLLSDSGFYLCAWSVGAGGPEAFFGQGTRLTVV.